This T cell receptor beta chain was recorded in a study of T cell repertoires in cytomegalovirus infection. Study-wide findings and caveats: CMV-specific TCR beta clonotypes restricted by HLA-C dominated the ex vivo response.

Germline-derived CDR1 and CDR2 are MNHNS and SASEGT. The CDR3 consists of 15 residues. Trimming left V 4 bases short and J 3 bases short, with 12 bases between. A remark on this clonotype: Its specificity is not known.

TCRdb re-analysed the reads in MiXCR, keeping a single row per CDR3 protein. Of approximately 910,000 distinct CDR3 sequences listed, approximately 31% are singletons. The source is a human donor in good health (CMV status not recorded). Some clones in this sample may be carry-over from other donors' samples. Material: cultured CD8+ T cells from PBMCs, obtained from culture after CMV antigen stimulation. The chain links TRBV6-1 to TRBJ1-4; D may be TRBD1 (5 bases). CDR3 bases: TGTGCCAGCAGTGGGGAGACAGTTCCTAATGAAAAACTGTTTTTT. This gives the protein CASSGETVPNEKLFF.